Listed below are T cell receptor beta chains from one sample, sequenced in a study of Graves' ophthalmopathy and Graves' hyperthyroidism. TCRdb re-called the multiplex PCR reads through MiXCR, storing one row per CDR3 protein. The sample has about 370,000 distinct CDR3 sequences; 17% are singletons. Specimen: peripheral blood. These TCRs come from an adult woman with stable Graves' hyperthyroidism. Both conserved end residues are part of each CDR3. D genes are given only for firm matches. A row's size may be missing; if present it is once, few, many or a size class.

CDR3 DNA: TGTGCCAGCAGCTTACCCCGGGGAGGGGGGGACCTCATCTTC; CDR3 protein: CASSLPRGGGDLIF; J gene: TRBJ1-2; clone size: many; D gene: NA; V gene: TRBV7-2
CDR3 DNA: TGCGCCAGCAGCCAAGATCGACAGGGGAAGGGAAACATTCAGTACTTC; CDR3 protein: CASSQDRQGKGNIQYF; J gene: TRBJ2-4; clone size: many; D gene: TRBD1; V gene: TRBV4-3
CDR3 DNA: TGTGCCAGCAGCTCGTCTAGCGGCGAGCAGTACTTC; CDR3 protein: CASSSSSGEQYF; J gene: TRBJ2-7; clone size: once; D gene: TRBD2; V gene: TRBV12-3/TRBV12-4
CDR3 DNA: TGTGCCAGCAGACTGACAGCGAACAACTATGGCTACACCTTC; CDR3 protein: CASRLTANNYGYTF; J gene: TRBJ1-2; clone size: many; D gene: NA; V gene: TRBV6-5
CDR3 DNA: TGCAGTGCTAGAGGCGGGAATCCCTACGAGCAGTACTTC; CDR3 protein: CSARGGNPYEQYF; J gene: TRBJ2-7; clone size: many; D gene: NA; V gene: TRBV20-1
CDR3 DNA: TGTGCCAGCAGCTTAGGAGGGGGCCGAGCGGGAGGTGGGGAGACCCAGTACTTC; CDR3 protein: CASSLGGGRAGGGETQYF; J gene: TRBJ2-5; clone size: many; D gene: TRBD2; V gene: TRBV7-8
CDR3 DNA: TGTGCCAGCAGGACAGGGGGCTATGGCTACACCTTC; CDR3 protein: CASRTGGYGYTF; J gene: TRBJ1-2; clone size: many; D gene: TRBD1; V gene: TRBV6-5
CDR3 DNA: TGTGCCAGCAGCCCCCTTGGGAGTAGCGGGAGTGAGACCCAGTACTTC; CDR3 protein: CASSPLGSSGSETQYF; J gene: TRBJ2-5; clone size: many; D gene: TRBD2; V gene: TRBV12-3/TRBV12-4
CDR3 DNA: TGCGCCAGCAGCCATCGGGACAGGGTTGCCACTGAAGCTTTCTTT; CDR3 protein: CASSHRDRVATEAFF; J gene: TRBJ1-1; clone size: many; D gene: TRBD1; V gene: TRBV4-1
CDR3 DNA: TGTGCCAGCAGCCCTATGCGGGGAGGGGCCAACGTCCTGACTTTC; CDR3 protein: CASSPMRGGANVLTF; J gene: TRBJ2-6; clone size: many; D gene: NA; V gene: TRBV12-3/TRBV12-4
CDR3 DNA: TGTGCCAGCAGTCCGGACAGTAGGGAGACCCAGTACTTC; CDR3 protein: CASSPDSRETQYF; J gene: TRBJ2-5; clone size: many; D gene: NA; V gene: TRBV28
CDR3 DNA: TGTGCCAGCAGTTTTAGTTCCAGTTCCGAGACCCAGTACTTC; CDR3 protein: CASSFSSSSETQYF; J gene: TRBJ2-5; clone size: many; D gene: NA; V gene: TRBV28
CDR3 DNA: TGCAGCGTTGTTCTTCTATGGCTAGCGGGAGCAGACGAGCAGTACTTC; CDR3 protein: CSVVLLWLAGADEQYF; J gene: TRBJ2-7; clone size: many; D gene: TRBD2; V gene: TRBV29-1
CDR3 DNA: TGTGCCATCAGGTCGTTGACTAGCGGGAGATCCGAGCAGTACTTC; CDR3 protein: CAIRSLTSGRSEQYF; J gene: TRBJ2-7; clone size: NA; D gene: TRBD2; V gene: TRBV10-3
CDR3 DNA: TGCAGTGCTACAGAGGTTTCCTACGAGCAGTACTTC; CDR3 protein: CSATEVSYEQYF; J gene: TRBJ2-7; clone size: many; D gene: NA; V gene: TRBV20-1
CDR3 DNA: TGTGCCACCGAGGACAGTACCTCCTACGAGCAGTACTTC; CDR3 protein: CATEDSTSYEQYF; J gene: TRBJ2-7; clone size: many; D gene: NA; V gene: TRBV28
CDR3 DNA: TGCGCCAGCAGCTTGTGGTCAGGGATCTCCTACGAGCAGTACTTC; CDR3 protein: CASSLWSGISYEQYF; J gene: TRBJ2-7; clone size: many; D gene: NA; V gene: TRBV5-1
CDR3 DNA: TGTGCCAGCAGTAGGACAGTAGGAAACACCATATATTTT; CDR3 protein: CASSRTVGNTIYF; J gene: TRBJ1-3; clone size: many; D gene: NA; V gene: TRBV6-5
CDR3 DNA: TGTGCCAGCAGTCATCCCACCCGGGGGGCTCATCAGCCCCAGCATTTT; CDR3 protein: CASSHPTRGAHQPQHF; J gene: TRBJ1-5; clone size: few; D gene: NA; V gene: TRBV6-1
CDR3 DNA: TGCAGCGTTGCCGACTCTGGAAACACCATATATTTT; CDR3 protein: CSVADSGNTIYF; J gene: TRBJ1-3; clone size: many; D gene: NA; V gene: TRBV29-1
CDR3 DNA: TGTGCCAGCAGTCCGGGACAGGTGCTAGCCAAAAACATTCAGTACTTC; CDR3 protein: CASSPGQVLAKNIQYF; J gene: TRBJ2-4; clone size: many; D gene: TRBD1; V gene: TRBV12-3/TRBV12-4
CDR3 DNA: TGTGCCAGCAGTTCTCTGGCCTACGAGCAGTACTTC; CDR3 protein: CASSSLAYEQYF; J gene: TRBJ2-7; clone size: many; D gene: NA; V gene: TRBV6-2/TRBV6-3
CDR3 DNA: TGTGCCAGCAGCTTAGCGTATAGGGAGAGCTCTGGAAACACCATATATTTT; CDR3 protein: CASSLAYRESSGNTIYF; J gene: TRBJ1-3; clone size: many; D gene: NA; V gene: TRBV7-8
CDR3 DNA: TGTGCCAGCAGGCGGACCAATCCGGGACAGGGCCTTGGGGCCAACGTCCTGACTTTC; CDR3 protein: CASRRTNPGQGLGANVLTF; J gene: TRBJ2-6; clone size: many; D gene: TRBD1; V gene: TRBV6-2/TRBV6-3
CDR3 DNA: TGTGCCAGCAGCGTAGGACAGAAAAATCAGCCCCAGCATTTT; CDR3 protein: CASSVGQKNQPQHF; J gene: TRBJ1-5; clone size: many; D gene: NA; V gene: TRBV9
CDR3 DNA: TGTGCCAGCAGCTTAGATGGGACGGGGGGTAGAACCCAGTACTTC; CDR3 protein: CASSLDGTGGRTQYF; J gene: TRBJ2-5; clone size: many; D gene: TRBD2; V gene: TRBV7-2
CDR3 DNA: TGCAGCGTTGACTCAACGCTAGCGGGAGGTCGGAGAGAGACCCAGTACTTC; CDR3 protein: CSVDSTLAGGRRETQYF; J gene: TRBJ2-5; clone size: many; D gene: TRBD2; V gene: TRBV29-1
CDR3 DNA: TGTGCCAGCAGTTCGGCTAGCGGGGGACCCTACGAGCAGTACTTC; CDR3 protein: CASSSASGGPYEQYF; J gene: TRBJ2-7; clone size: many; D gene: TRBD2; V gene: TRBV12-3/TRBV12-4
CDR3 DNA: TGCAGTGCTAGAGTGGGGGCGAGGTTTCAGCCCCAGCATTTT; CDR3 protein: CSARVGARFQPQHF; J gene: TRBJ1-5; clone size: many; D gene: NA; V gene: TRBV20-1
CDR3 DNA: TGTGCCAGTAGTTCTGGACAGGGGAGAACCTACGAGCAGTACTTC; CDR3 protein: CASSSGQGRTYEQYF; J gene: TRBJ2-7; clone size: many; D gene: TRBD1; V gene: TRBV19
CDR3 DNA: TGTGCCAGCAGTTGGAGGACAGTCCAAGAGACCCAGTACTTC; CDR3 protein: CASSWRTVQETQYF; J gene: TRBJ2-5; clone size: NA; D gene: NA; V gene: TRBV6-5
CDR3 DNA: TGTGCCAGCAGCTGGGGGACTAGCGGGGGCCAAGAGACCCAGTACTTC; CDR3 protein: CASSWGTSGGQETQYF; J gene: TRBJ2-5; clone size: many; D gene: TRBD2; V gene: TRBV28
CDR3 DNA: TGTGCCAGCAGCCAAGATTCGGCAGCCCTAAGAAGTGGCTACACCTTC; CDR3 protein: CASSQDSAALRSGYTF; J gene: TRBJ1-2; clone size: many; D gene: NA; V gene: TRBV14
CDR3 DNA: TGCAGTGCAACCGCCGGCAGCGATCAGCCCCAGCATTTT; CDR3 protein: CSATAGSDQPQHF; J gene: TRBJ1-5; clone size: many; D gene: NA; V gene: TRBV20-1
CDR3 DNA: TGTGCCAGCAGCCCTAGCGGTTCGACAGGGGGATATGGCTACACCTTC; CDR3 protein: CASSPSGSTGGYGYTF; J gene: TRBJ1-2; clone size: NA; D gene: TRBD1; V gene: TRBV11-1
CDR3 DNA: TGCAGTGCTAGAGAAGGGTTAAATCAGCCCCAGCATTTT; CDR3 protein: CSAREGLNQPQHF; J gene: TRBJ1-5; clone size: many; D gene: NA; V gene: TRBV20-1
CDR3 DNA: TGTGCCAGCAGCCACATGGACAGGGGAAGCAATCAGCCCCAGCATTTT; CDR3 protein: CASSHMDRGSNQPQHF; J gene: TRBJ1-5; clone size: few; D gene: TRBD1; V gene: TRBV11-1
CDR3 DNA: TGTGCCAGCAGTGCTAGGAACGTCTATGGCTACACCTTC; CDR3 protein: CASSARNVYGYTF; J gene: TRBJ1-2; clone size: few; D gene: NA; V gene: TRBV28
CDR3 DNA: TGTGCCACCAGCAGAGTTATACCCCTAAGAAGCGGGGTGTCCCAGCATTTT; CDR3 protein: CATSRVIPLRSGVSQHF; J gene: TRBJ1-5; clone size: many; D gene: NA; V gene: TRBV15
CDR3 DNA: TGTGCCAGCAGAGAGACAGGGGAACAGCCCCAGCATTTT; CDR3 protein: CASRETGEQPQHF; J gene: TRBJ1-5; clone size: many; D gene: TRBD1; V gene: TRBV2
CDR3 DNA: TGCAGTGCTAGAGCAGCGGACAGGGATCGGGAGACCCAGTACTTC; CDR3 protein: CSARAADRDRETQYF; J gene: TRBJ2-5; clone size: many; D gene: TRBD1; V gene: TRBV20-1
CDR3 DNA: TGTGCCAGCAGCTCCCCCCCGTCTCTAGCGGCGAACACCGGGGAGCTGTTTTTT; CDR3 protein: CASSSPPSLAANTGELFF; J gene: TRBJ2-2; clone size: many; D gene: TRBD2; V gene: TRBV11-2
CDR3 DNA: TGCAGCGTCCTGGACACCCATTCTAACTATGGCTACACCTTC; CDR3 protein: CSVLDTHSNYGYTF; J gene: TRBJ1-2; clone size: many; D gene: NA; V gene: TRBV29-1
CDR3 DNA: TGTGCCAGCAGTTTAGACGGGACGTGGGACTATGGCTACACCTTC; CDR3 protein: CASSLDGTWDYGYTF; J gene: TRBJ1-2; clone size: once; D gene: NA; V gene: TRBV28
CDR3 DNA: TGTGCCAGCAGTTACTCTGGGGCTGGAACCTACGAGCAGTACTTC; CDR3 protein: CASSYSGAGTYEQYF; J gene: TRBJ2-7; clone size: many; D gene: NA; V gene: TRBV6-5
CDR3 DNA: TGCGCCAGCAGCCAAGGGACGCTAGAGGGAGAGACCCAGTACTTC; CDR3 protein: CASSQGTLEGETQYF; J gene: TRBJ2-5; clone size: many; D gene: NA; V gene: TRBV4-1
CDR3 DNA: TGTGCCATCAATTCAAGGACGGAGAACACTGAAGCTTTCTTT; CDR3 protein: CAINSRTENTEAFF; J gene: TRBJ1-1; clone size: many; D gene: NA; V gene: TRBV10-3
CDR3 DNA: TGTGCCAGCAGTGAACCGGGTAAAGGTTTCTACGAGCAGTACTTC; CDR3 protein: CASSEPGKGFYEQYF; J gene: TRBJ2-7; clone size: many; D gene: NA; V gene: TRBV2
CDR3 DNA: TGCGCCAGCAGCCATGCGGACACCCTCTATGGCTACACCTTC; CDR3 protein: CASSHADTLYGYTF; J gene: TRBJ1-2; clone size: few; D gene: NA; V gene: TRBV4-1
CDR3 DNA: TGCGCCAGCAGCTTCTCAGGGAATCGGGGGACCGGGGAGCTGTTTTTT; CDR3 protein: CASSFSGNRGTGELFF; J gene: TRBJ2-2; clone size: few; D gene: NA; V gene: TRBV5-1
CDR3 DNA: TGTGCCAGCTCCAAGCGGAGAACCGGGGAGCTGTTTTTT; CDR3 protein: CASSKRRTGELFF; J gene: TRBJ2-2; clone size: many; D gene: NA; V gene: TRBV12-3/TRBV12-4
CDR3 DNA: TGTGCCAGCAGTTCACAGGACAGGGGCACTGAAGCTTTCTTT; CDR3 protein: CASSSQDRGTEAFF; J gene: TRBJ1-1; clone size: many; D gene: TRBD1; V gene: TRBV12-3/TRBV12-4
CDR3 DNA: TGTGCCAGCATAATGCCACCCCTCCACTTT; CDR3 protein: CASIMPPLHF; J gene: TRBJ1-6; clone size: NA; D gene: NA; V gene: TRBV2
CDR3 DNA: TGCGCCAGCAGAGCGTGGGACTCCCCGGGCCCCCGGGAGCTGTTTTTT; CDR3 protein: CASRAWDSPGPRELFF; J gene: TRBJ2-2; clone size: few; D gene: NA; V gene: TRBV5-1
CDR3 DNA: TGCGCCAGCAGCCCCGAGGGGTTGAACACTGAAGCTTTCTTT; CDR3 protein: CASSPEGLNTEAFF; J gene: TRBJ1-1; clone size: few; D gene: NA; V gene: TRBV5-1